A single sample gave rise to the 27 T cell receptor beta chains below, sequenced in a study of cytomegalovirus exposure and HLA in healthy donors. The PCR was carried out with 60 Vbeta primers and 13 Jbeta primers. Profiling relied on immunoSEQ multiplex PCR, and the TCRdb table lists in-frame clones only, not all of them. The sample contains 100,000 to 150,000 clones, 77% of which appear only once. The sequencing sample was made of PBMCs. Source of these receptors: a male donor in good health and CMV-seropositive.

The count of this clone is one. This chain joins TRBV27 and TRBJ2-1, with TRBD2 identical over 13 bases. V was pared by 3 bases and J by 12 bases, with 8 bases of the junction left unmatched. This CDR3 contains 15 residues. Germline CDR1 MNHEY, CDR2 SMNVEV (reference sequence). Written as DNA, the CDR3 is TGTGCCAGCAGTTTTTCGGGACTAGCGGGAAAATGGCAGTTCTTC. It codes for CASSFSGLAGKWQFF.

J is TRBJ1-4 and V is TRBV4-1; 8 nucleotides align to TRBD1. Trimming took 4 bases from V and 6 from J; bases not matched to a gene: 10. Per the germline V gene, CDR1 is MGHRA and CDR2 is YSYEKL. The CDR3 runs 16 residues. The CDR3 sequence: CASSPLQGARYEKLFF. The CDR3, as DNA: TGCGCCAGCAGCCCCCTCCAGGGGGCGAGGTATGAAAAACTGTTTTTT.

In its sample, this clone was seen a few times. The CDR3 coding sequence is TGTGCCAGCAGCTTAGGACGCTGGAGTACCAATTCACCCCTCCACTTT. It specifies CASSLGRWSTNSPLHF. V usage is TRBV7-8 and J usage is TRBJ1-6; D is unclear. The CDR3 covers 16 residues. With 1 base removed from V and 7 bases from J, the gap between germline ends came to 14 bases. From germline, CDR1 is SGHVS and CDR2 FQNEAQ.

The gene calls are TRBV9 and TRBJ2-5, with TRBD2 matching over 10 bases. Germline lookup yields CDR1 SGDLS and CDR2 YYNGEE. This CDR3 is 16 amino acids long. V shed 4 bases and J 5 bases; nucleotides not matched to a gene: 11. The chain's CDR3 is CASSPLGLAGVETQYF. The CDR3 coding sequence is TGTGCCAGCAGCCCCCTTGGGCTAGCGGGAGTTGAGACCCAGTACTTC.

V usage is TRBV28 and J usage is TRBJ2-2; D gene unclear. Germline CDR1 MDHEN, CDR2 SYDVKM. This CDR3 spans 14 amino acids. V was pared by 3 bases and J by 3 bases, with 8 bases between. CDR3 in amino acids: CASSFLRYTGELFF. The CDR3 DNA sequence: TGTGCCAGCAGTTTCTTGAGGTACACCGGGGAGCTGTTTTTT.

V and J are TRBV5-8 and TRBJ1-4; tentative D call: TRBD1 (5 bases). This CDR3 comprises 17 residues. The V end was cut by 3 bases, the J end by 2 bases, with 17 bases between. Germline V CDR1 and CDR2: SGHTS, YDEGEE. Here the CDR3 DNA reads TGTGCCAGCAGCTATGGGGCTCTCATCCGGACTAATGAAAAACTGTTTTTT. Its translation: CASSYGALIRTNEKLFF.

V is TRBV5-4 and J is TRBJ2-1; 12 bases agree with TRBD2. The CDR3 is 16 residues long. Germline V gives CDR1 SGHNT, CDR2 YYREEE (reference sequence). The J segment lost 2 bases and the V segment lost 4 bases, leaving 4 bases of the junction unmatched. CDR3 bases: TGTGCCAGCAGCCGCCTAGCGGGAGGGCCCTACAATGAGCAGTTCTTC. As protein: CASSRLAGGPYNEQFF.

The chain combines TRBV19 with TRBJ1-2; 7 nucleotides line up with TRBD1. Germline values: CDR1 LNHDA, CDR2 SQIVND (reference sequence). CDR3 length: 16 residues. With 6 bases clipped from V and 0 bases from J, the junction kept 10 bases outside the gene matches. CDR3 sequence: CASSPWGTAANYGYTF. CDR3 coding DNA: TGTGCCAGTAGCCCCTGGGGGACAGCAGCTAACTATGGCTACACCTTC.

The chain links TRBV7-2 to TRBJ2-3; maybe TRBD2 (6 bases). The V and J ends lost 3 bases and 1 base respectively, with 8 bases between them. The CDR3 is 14 residues long. Germline loops: CDR1 SGHTA, CDR2 FQGNSA. The CDR3 nucleotides are TGTGCCAGCAGCTTGAGGGAGGGCACAGATACGCAGTATTTT. Its translation is CASSLREGTDTQYF.

This sequence joins TRBV7-9 and TRBJ1-4; TRBD1 matches 9 bases. The V segment lost 4 bases and the J segment 1 base; nucleotides outside the gene matches: 4. The CDR3 spans 16 residues. Germline assignment: CDR1 SEHNR and CDR2 FQNEAQ (reference sequence). Here the CDR3 reads CASSSGTGLTNEKLFF. CDR3 nucleotide sequence: TGTGCCAGCAGCTCCGGGACAGGGTTAACTAATGAAAAACTGTTTTTT.

The CDR3: CASSTPGQGYEQYF. The DNA of the CDR3 is TGTGCCAGCAGCACCCCCGGACAGGGGTACGAGCAGTACTTC. The V call is TRBV21-1, the J call TRBJ2-5; TRBD1, the D gene given by the table, was not confirmed from the DNA. The end of the DNA fits TRBJ2-7 better, so the J call may be wrong. TRBV21-1 corresponds to a pseudogene. There are 14 residues in the CDR3.

This clone was observed once. The V and J genes are TRBV28 and TRBJ2-3; TRBD2 aligns across 9 bases. The junction had 4 bases not matched to a gene; V was cut back by 6 bases and J by 0 bases. There are 15 residues in the CDR3. Per germline, CDR1 MDHEN and CDR2 SYDVKM. Here the CDR3 DNA reads TGTGCCAGCAGAAAGCGGGGGGTAAGCACAGATACGCAGTATTTT. Translation: CASRKRGVSTDTQYF.

The CDR3 reads CASDSGMRGLSDTQYF. In nucleotides, the CDR3 is TGCGCCAGCGATAGCGGGATGAGGGGGCTTTCAGATACGCAGTATTTT. The rearrangement uses TRBV5-1 and TRBJ2-3; D might be TRBD2 (8 bases). CDR1 is SGHRS, CDR2 YFSETQ, per germline. The CDR3 loop spans 16 amino acids. V was pared by 7 bases and J by 4 bases, with 22 bases between.

The genes are TRBV13 and TRBJ2-5; D call uncertain. The J call may be incorrect, as the DNA end agrees better with TRBJ2-7. Germline loops: CDR1 PRHDT, CDR2 FYEKMQ (reference sequence). There are 12 residues in the CDR3. The CDR3 coding sequence is TGTGCCAGCAGCCATCGCTCCTACGAGCAGTACTTC. This sequence encodes CASSHRSYEQYF.

This chain links TRBV12-5 with TRBJ2-3; D remains unclear. Between the trimmed V and J ends, which lost 1 base and 6 bases, there was a span of 8 bases. Germline V gives CDR1 LGHNT, CDR2 FRNRAP. The CDR3 is 13 amino acids. CDR3 DNA: TGTGCTAGTGGTTTGGGGTTCGAGGATACGCAGTATTTT. It yields the protein CASGLGFEDTQYF.

As DNA, the CDR3 is TGTGCCAGCAGAGCCGGGGTCTATGGCTACACCTTC. The encoded protein is CASRAGVYGYTF. The V and J genes are TRBV6-6 and TRBJ1-2; D is unclear. The germline V and J ends were trimmed by 6 bases and 4 bases, with 9 bases remaining between them. Looked up from germline, CDR1 is MNHNY and CDR2 is SVGAGI (reference sequence). The CDR3 is made up of 12 amino acids.

The CDR3 loop is CATGDGTSDTQYF. The DNA for the CDR3 is TGTGCCACGGGAGACGGAACATCAGATACGCAGTATTTT. This rearrangement joins TRBV2 to TRBJ2-3; D possibly corresponds to TRBD2 (6 bases). The CDR3 runs to 13 residues. The germline CDR1 and CDR2 sequences are SNHLY and FYNNEI. Deletions cut 10 bases from V and 4 bases from J, with 15 bases between.

V and J are TRBV7-6 and TRBJ2-3; 7 bases fit TRBD2. The germline V gene has CDR1 SGHVS and CDR2 FNYEAQ. V lost 4 bases to trimming and J lost 2 bases; unmatched junction nucleotides: 12. This CDR3 has 17 amino acids. The CDR3 sequence: CASSSPLPSGVTDTQYF. CDR3 coding DNA: TGTGCCAGCAGCTCCCCTTTACCCAGCGGGGTCACAGATACGCAGTATTTT.

This clone appeared a single time. This chain connects TRBV9 to TRBJ2-7; 7 nucleotides line up with TRBD1. Germline V gene sequence: CDR1 SGDLS, CDR2 YYNGEE. The ends lost 0 bases at V and 3 bases at J; junction bases unmatched: 6. The CDR3 is 15 amino acids. In nucleotides, the CDR3 is TGTGCCAGCAGCGTAGGGGACAGCAAGGACTACGAGCAGTACTTC. It yields the protein CASSVGDSKDYEQYF.

This chain uses TRBV27 with TRBJ1-5, with D possibly being TRBD1 (5 bases). Germline CDR1 MNHEY, CDR2 SMNVEV (reference sequence). Trimming pared 3 bases from V and 6 bases from J, leaving 9 bases between. CDR3 size: 13 residues. DNA of the CDR3: TGTGCCAGCAGTTTCCAGGGAAGTCAGCCCCAGCATTTT. Its protein product is CASSFQGSQPQHF.

V and J are TRBV27 and TRBJ2-1; D perhaps matches TRBD2 (6 bases). The CDR3 totals 14 residues. Per germline, CDR1 MNHEY and CDR2 SMNVEV (reference sequence). Trimming took off 4 bases at V and 1 base at J, with 8 bases between the two ends. The CDR3 sequence: CASSWGDSYNEQFF. The CDR3 DNA is TGTGCCAGCAGTTGGGGGGATTCCTACAATGAGCAGTTCTTC.

The chain carries TRBV28 and TRBJ2-7; D is undetermined. The CDR3 sequence is 13 residues long. Trimming stripped 4 bases from V and 0 bases from J, with 7 bases between. Germline V gene data show CDR1 as MDHEN and CDR2 as SYDVKM. The CDR3 bases are TGTGCCAGCAGTTCCCCCTCCTCCTACGAGCAGTACTTC. Its translation is CASSSPSSYEQYF. The full variable domain, with the rest looked up from reference TRBV28 and TRBJ2-7, is DVKVTQSSRYLVKRTGEKVFLECVQDMDHENMFWYRQDPGLGLRLIYFSYDVKMKEKGDIPEGYSVSREKKERFSLILESASTNQTSMYLCASSSPSSYEQYFGPGTRLTVT.

This chain uses TRBV29-1 with TRBJ1-2; D gene ambiguous. CDR3 length: 12 amino acids. The V end was cut by 8 bases, the J end by 8 bases, with 18 bases between. The germline CDR1 and CDR2 sequences are SQVTM and ANQGSEA. Here the CDR3 DNA reads TGCAGCTCTTTAGAGGGCGCAAAAGGCTACACCTTC. It encodes CSSLEGAKGYTF.

V gene TRBV30 combines with J gene TRBJ2-1; D perhaps matches TRBD2 (5 bases). Deletions cut 3 bases from V and 0 bases from J, with 6 bases between. This CDR3 has 13 residues. Germline V gene lookup returns CDR1 GTSNPN and CDR2 SVGIG (reference sequence). This CDR3 reads CAWRGSSYNEQFF. The CDR3 region has the DNA TGTGCCTGGAGGGGGAGCTCCTACAATGAGCAGTTCTTC.

The V gene is TRBV27, the J gene TRBJ1-1; TRBD1 is a possible D gene (6 bases). There are 15 residues in the CDR3. Germline V gene sequence: CDR1 MNHEY, CDR2 SMNVEV (reference sequence). With 8 bases removed from V and 3 bases from J, the gap between germline ends came to 19 bases. CDR3 nucleotide sequence: TGTGCCAGCCGATTTCTCTTAGGACAGTACACTGAAGCTTTCTTT. Translating gives CASRFLLGQYTEAFF.

A few counts support this clone. This chain uses TRBV11-1 with TRBJ2-2; possibly TRBD2 for D (6 bases). V shed 6 bases and J shed 10 bases, with 18 bases lying between them. Germline V lookup: CDR1 SGHAT, CDR2 FQDESV (reference sequence). This CDR3 has 14 amino acids. The CDR3 is CASRVGGAPMELFF. The CDR3 DNA follows: TGTGCCAGCAGGGTGGGGGGTGCGCCGATGGAGCTGTTTTTT.

Note on this clone: Compared with germline, one end of the junction differs, possibly owing to a read error. The chain couples TRBV7-9 to TRBJ2-3; possible D gene TRBD1, 6 bases. Germline V CDR1 and CDR2: SEHNR, FQNEAQ (reference sequence). CDR3 size: 15 residues. For the CDR3, the DNA is TGTTCCAGCAGCTTCTACAGGGATGGGACAGATACGCAGTATTTT. This sequence encodes CSSSFYRDGTDTQYF.